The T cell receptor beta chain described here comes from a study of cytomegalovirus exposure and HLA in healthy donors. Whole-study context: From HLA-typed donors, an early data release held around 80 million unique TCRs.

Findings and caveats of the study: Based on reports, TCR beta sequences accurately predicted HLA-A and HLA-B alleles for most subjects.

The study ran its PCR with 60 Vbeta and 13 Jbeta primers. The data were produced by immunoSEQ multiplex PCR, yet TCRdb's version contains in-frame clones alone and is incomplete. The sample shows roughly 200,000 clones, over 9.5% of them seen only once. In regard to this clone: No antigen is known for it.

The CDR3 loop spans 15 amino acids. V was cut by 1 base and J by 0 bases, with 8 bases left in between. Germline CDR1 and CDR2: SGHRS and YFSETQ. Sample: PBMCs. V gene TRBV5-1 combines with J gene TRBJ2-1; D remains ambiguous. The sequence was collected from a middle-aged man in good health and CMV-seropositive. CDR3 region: CASSLSRISYNEQFF. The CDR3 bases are TGCGCCAGCAGCTTGAGCAGGATCTCCTACAATGAGCAGTTCTTC.